Following are 13 T cell receptor beta chains from one sample sequenced in a study of shared clonotypes between healthy human individuals. Some clones are missing from TCRdb's copy, which holds only in-frame ones; the method was immunoSEQ multiplex PCR. The sample consists of 450,000 to 700,000 clones, about 95% of them appearing once. Positively selected for CCR7, the CD45RO-negative cells used as naive CD8 cells excluded terminally differentiated effector memory CD45RA+ cells. The sequencing sample was made of naive CD8+ T cells sorted from blood. The receptors originated from a woman aged 25 to 39 in good health.

The V and J genes are TRBV4-1 and TRBJ2-5; 8 positions agree with TRBD2. This CDR3 region has 16 residues. Germline V gene lookup returns CDR1 MGHRA and CDR2 YSYEKL. The V gene end was trimmed by 1 base and the J gene end by 0 bases; junction bases not matched to a gene: 4. The CDR3 DNA reads TGCGCCAGCAGCCAAGTCGGGAGGGATAACCAAGAGACCCAGTACTTC. Translated, it gives CASSQVGRDNQETQYF.

V usage is TRBV28 and J usage is TRBJ2-1, with TRBD2 matching 9 bases. CDR1 MDHEN and CDR2 SYDVKM come from the germline V gene. The CDR3 runs to 15 residues. With V trimmed by 5 bases and J by 3 bases, 5 bases remained unmatched. CDR3 sequence reads: CASSPMTSGYNEQFF. As DNA, the CDR3 is TGTGCCAGCAGTCCCATGACTAGCGGCTACAATGAGCAGTTCTTC.

The chain employs TRBV9 and TRBJ1-5; 7 bases agree with TRBD1. Per germline, CDR1 SGDLS and CDR2 YYNGEE. This CDR3 spans 14 amino acids. The V gene end was trimmed by 1 base and the J gene end by 5 bases; junction bases not matched to a gene: 3. Here the CDR3 reads CASSVWDSDQPQHF. In DNA, the CDR3 is TGTGCCAGCAGCGTATGGGACAGCGATCAGCCCCAGCATTTT.

The V call is TRBV27, the J call TRBJ1-1; D is unresolved. The length of the CDR3 is 11 residues. Looked up from germline, CDR1 is MNHEY and CDR2 is SMNVEV (reference sequence). Deletions cut 5 bases from V and 7 bases from J, with 8 bases between. DNA for the CDR3: TGTGCCAGCAGTCTGGGTCATGAAGCTTTCTTT. It specifies CASSLGHEAFF.

This chain joins TRBV5-5 and TRBJ2-3; D might be TRBD1 (6 bases). Germline-derived CDR1 and CDR2 are SGHKS and YYEKEE (reference sequence). Trimming stripped 3 bases from V and 2 bases from J, with 16 bases between. The CDR3 runs 16 residues. The CDR3 sequence: CASSSPGQGNTDTQYF. The CDR3 DNA reads TGTGCCAGCAGCTCACCCGGCCAGGGGAACACAGATACGCAGTATTTT. The full variable domain, in which reference TRBV5-5 and TRBJ2-3 provide the parts outside the CDR3, is DAGVTQSPTHLIKTRGQQVTLRCSPISGHKSVSWYQQVLGQGPQFIFQYYEKEERGRGNFPDRFSARQFPNYSSELNVNALLLGDSALYLCASSSPGQGNTDTQYFGPGTRLTVL.

This clone was found once. V and J are TRBV13 and TRBJ2-7; possibly TRBD1 for D (5 bases). The CDR3 runs to 15 residues. Germline V gene data show CDR1 as PRHDT and CDR2 as FYEKMQ (reference sequence). With 0 bases removed from V and 6 bases from J, the gap between germline ends came to 15 bases. CDR3 sequence: CASSLGLSRGSEQYF. The CDR3 nucleotides read TGTGCCAGCAGCTTAGGCCTAAGTAGGGGTAGCGAGCAGTACTTC.

With regard to this clone: Other DNA variants within this sample encode the same CDR3. V usage is TRBV7-9 and J usage is TRBJ2-2; D unclear. Germline CDR1 is SEHNR and CDR2 is FQNEAQ (reference sequence). With 1 base removed from V and 6 bases from J, the gap between germline ends came to 3 bases. The CDR3 extends over 12 amino acids. The CDR3 DNA reads TGTGCCAGCAGCTTAGGACCCGGGGAGCTGTTTTTT. Translating it yields CASSLGPGELFF.

The genes are TRBV28 and TRBJ1-1, with TRBD1 as a possible D gene (5 bases). The germline V gene has CDR1 MDHEN and CDR2 SYDVKM. The germline V and J ends were trimmed by 5 bases and 6 bases, with 10 bases remaining between them. CDR3 length: 12 amino acids. CDR3 loop: CASSLEGPEAFF. The CDR3 nucleotides read TGTGCCAGCAGTCTTGAGGGACCTGAAGCTTTCTTT.

The chain recombines TRBV5-5 with TRBJ2-7; 7 bases are shared with TRBD1. The CDR3 covers 14 residues. Germline V gene sequence: CDR1 SGHKS, CDR2 YYEKEE (reference sequence). V dropped 7 bases and J dropped 3; count of bases not matched to a gene: 10. CDR3: CASFPSRDSYEQYF. CDR3 nucleotides: TGTGCCAGCTTTCCCTCCCGGGACAGCTACGAGCAGTACTTC.

As concerns this clone: Other nucleotide sequences from this sample produce the same CDR3. The V gene is TRBV27, the J gene TRBJ2-1, with 16 nucleotides matching TRBD2. Germline-derived CDR1 and CDR2 are MNHEY and SMNVEV (reference sequence). CDR3 length equals 15 residues. V lost 5 bases to trimming and J lost 9 bases; unmatched junction nucleotides: 4. CDR3 amino acids: CASSPGTSGRAEQFF. The CDR3 DNA follows: TGTGCCAGCAGTCCGGGGACTAGCGGGAGGGCTGAGCAGTTCTTC.

The V and J genes are TRBV2 and TRBJ1-5; no clear D. Germline values: CDR1 SNHLY, CDR2 FYNNEI. The CDR3 loop spans 11 amino acids. V gave up 3 bases and J gave up 7 bases, with 4 bases separating them. DNA of the CDR3: TGTGCCAGCAGTGACAGCCAGCCCCAGCATTTT. It encodes CASSDSQPQHF.

On this clone: This same CDR3 is encoded by further DNA sequences in the sample. The genes are TRBV11-2 and TRBJ2-7; TRBD2 matches at 9 bases. This CDR3 spans 12 amino acids. Trimming took 6 bases from V and 4 from J; bases not matched to a gene: 1. CDR1 and CDR2 (germline): SGHAT, FQNNGV. In DNA, the CDR3 is TGTGCCAGCAGTCTAGCGGGGTACGAGCAGTACTTC. Its protein is CASSLAGYEQYF.

The chain carries TRBV7-3 and TRBJ2-1, with TRBD1 matching 7 bases. The CDR3 extends over 13 amino acids. The V segment lost 5 bases and the J segment 3 bases; nucleotides outside the gene matches: 1. CDR1 is SGHTA and CDR2 is FQGTGA in the germline V gene. CDR3 amino acids: CASSRDSYNEQFF. CDR3 sequence (DNA): TGTGCCAGCAGCCGGGACAGCTACAATGAGCAGTTCTTC.